This is a list of T cell receptor beta chains from one sample in a study of cytomegalovirus exposure and HLA in healthy donors. Only in-frame clones appear in the TCRdb table, and some are missing; sequencing was by immunoSEQ multiplex PCR. The table includes around 130,000 clones, 75% to 90% detected once. The sample taken for sequencing was PBMCs. These TCRs come from a woman aged 40 to 50 in good health and CMV-seropositive. CDR3s include the opening cysteine and the closing phenylalanine or tryptophan. The D gene is left open where the match is weak. Size is omitted from some rows. Given values are once, few, many or a class for expanded clones.

NA | TRBJ2-6 | NA | TRBV11-2 | TGTGCCAGCAGCTTAGACAGCTCTGGGGCCAACGTCCTGACTTTC | CASSLDSSGANVLTF
NA | TRBJ1-1 | NA | TRBV5-6 | TGTGCCAGCAGCTTAATACACAGGGCTCCTGAAGCTTTCTTT | CASSLIHRAPEAFF
NA | TRBJ1-2 | TRBD1 | TRBV27 | TGTGCCAGCAGACAGGGAAGACAGGGGAGCTACGGCTACACCTTC | CASRQGRQGSYGYTF
NA | TRBJ2-2 | NA | TRBV11-1 | TGTGCCAGCAGCCCTACTAGCACCGGGGAGCTGTTTTTT | CASSPTSTGELFF
NA | TRBJ2-1 | TRBD2 | TRBV28 | TGTGCCAGCGCCCCGGGACTAGCGGCCCACAATGAGCAGTTCTTC | CASAPGLAAHNEQFF
NA | TRBJ2-3 | TRBD1 | TRBV7-8 | TGTGCCAGCAGCGGGGGACAGGGCACAGATACGCAGTATTTT | CASSGGQGTDTQYF
once | TRBJ2-7 | TRBD1 | TRBV7-8 | TGTGCCAGCAGTTCCCCGGGACAGGGTAACGACGAGCAGTACTTC | CASSSPGQGNDEQYF
few | TRBJ2-2 | TRBD2 | TRBV6-4 | TGTGCCAGCAGTGAGCTAGCGGGTCCCACCGGGGAGCTGTTTTTT | CASSELAGPTGELFF
once | TRBJ2-1 | TRBD1 | TRBV10-3 | TGTGCCATCAGTTCGACAGGGGGTGACTACAATGAGCAGTTCTTC | CAISSTGGDYNEQFF
NA | TRBJ1-1 | TRBD1 | TRBV28 | TGTGCCAGCAGTCCCCGGACAGGGAACACTGAAGCTTTCTTT | CASSPRTGNTEAFF
NA | TRBJ1-6 | TRBD1 | TRBV4-1 | TGCGCCAGCAGCCGGACAGGGACCTATAATTCACCCCTCCACTTT | CASSRTGTYNSPLHF
NA | TRBJ2-1 | TRBD2 | TRBV7-8 | TGTGCCAGCAGCGTATCCCCTACGGGGGGACATGAGCAGTTCTTC | CASSVSPTGGHEQFF
NA | TRBJ2-2 | TRBD1 | TRBV19 | TGTGCCACCCTTAGAGGGACAGGCATTGCCGGGGAGCTGTTTTTT | CATLRGTGIAGELFF
NA | TRBJ2-3 | TRBD2 | TRBV7-2 | TGTGCCAGCAGTCAACCCCGACTAGCGGGCACAGATACGCAGTATTTT | CASSQPRLAGTDTQYF
NA | TRBJ1-1 | TRBD1 | TRBV25-1 | TGTGCCAGCAGTTCGACAGGGGGCACTGAAGCTTTCTTT | CASSSTGGTEAFF
NA | TRBJ1-5 | TRBD1 | TRBV28 | TGTGCCAGCAGTTTATGGACGGGACAGGGGAGCCAGCCCCAGCATTTT | CASSLWTGQGSQPQHF
NA | TRBJ2-7 | NA | TRBV10-3 | TGTGCCATCAGTGAGGGTGGGGGGTACTCCTACGAGCAGTACTTC | CAISEGGGYSYEQYF
NA | TRBJ2-7 | TRBD2 | TRBV28 | TGTGCCAGCAGGGCTGGGGGGGAGGCCTACGAGCAGTACTTC | CASRAGGEAYEQYF
NA | TRBJ1-4 | NA | TRBV6-5 | TGTGCCAGCAGTCTGGACAGTGCAACTAATGAAAAACTGTTTTTT | CASSLDSATNEKLFF
NA | TRBJ2-1 | NA | TRBV20-1 | TGCAGTGCTAGAGATACGGGGGAGCGGTTCTTC | CSARDTGERFF
NA | TRBJ2-7 | NA | TRBV6-5 | TGTGCCAGCAGTTACGCGACTAGTCGTGAGCAGTACTTC | CASSYATSREQYF
NA | TRBJ2-5 | NA | TRBV5-4 | TGTGCCAGCAGCTTGTCTCGGACAGATGGGACCCAGTACTTC | CASSLSRTDGTQYF
NA | TRBJ2-7 | NA | TRBV29-1 | TGCAGCGTTGGAGGAGGGTTGGACGAGCAGTACTTC | CSVGGGLDEQYF
few | TRBJ1-1 | NA | TRBV5-1 | TGCGCCAGCAGCATAGACATGAACACTGAAGCTTTCTTT | CASSIDMNTEAFF
NA | TRBJ1-5 | TRBD1 | TRBV19 | TGTGCCAGTAGTACAGGGGGACAGGGTGGCAATCAGCCCCAGCATTTT | CASSTGGQGGNQPQHF
few | TRBJ2-5 | NA | TRBV29-1 | TGCAGCGTTGTCGGGCAAGAGACCCAGTACTTC | CSVVGQETQYF
once | TRBJ2-4 | TRBD2 | TRBV9 | TGTGCCAGCAGCGTAGGATCTAGCGGGATGCGTCAGTACTTC | CASSVGSSGMRQYF
NA | TRBJ2-7 | NA | TRBV5-6 | TGTGCCAACAGCACTGACCTGGGGGGAGGCGAGCAGTACTTC | CANSTDLGGGEQYF
once | TRBJ1-5 | TRBD1 | TRBV28 | TGTGCCAGCAGTAGTCAGGGGGAGGGCAATCAGCCCCAGCATTTT | CASSSQGEGNQPQHF
NA | TRBJ2-3 | TRBD2 | TRBV7-2 | TGTGCCAGCAGCTTATTCGGGGGGGACACAGATACGCAGTATTTT | CASSLFGGDTDTQYF
NA | TRBJ2-1 | NA | TRBV30 | TGTGCCTGGATCCGGGGGGCGGAATACAATGAGCAGTTCTTC | CAWIRGAEYNEQFF
NA | TRBJ2-5 | NA | TRBV6-5 | TGTGCCAGCACCCAAGGGGGGGGGACCCAGTACTTC | CASTQGGGTQYF
NA | TRBJ1-6 | TRBD1 | TRBV27 | TGTGCCAGCAGTTTATACGGACAGGATATGTGGTCACCCCTCCACTTT | CASSLYGQDMWSPLHF
NA | TRBJ1-1 | NA | TRBV29-1 | TGCAGCGTTGATAGGGGCGGCACTGAAGCTTTCTTT | CSVDRGGTEAFF
NA | TRBJ1-1 | NA | TRBV9 | TGTGCCAGCAGCCCGAGAATGAACACTGAAGCTTTCTTT | CASSPRMNTEAFF
NA | TRBJ2-7 | NA | TRBV28 | TGTGCCACAGTCGACAGGCCCTACGAGCAGTACTTC | CATVDRPYEQYF
once | TRBJ2-7 | TRBD1 | TRBV2 | TGTGCCAGCAGTGCACACAGGGGGATGGAGTACTTC | CASSAHRGMEYF
NA | TRBJ2-2 | NA | TRBV15 | TGTGCCACCAGCAGAGGTCAGGGGAACACCGGGGAGCTGTTTTTT | CATSRGQGNTGELFF
NA | TRBJ1-1 | NA | TRBV25-1 | TGTGCCAGCAGGAGGGGGGGTTCCCACACTGAAGCTTTCTTT | CASRRGGSHTEAFF
NA | TRBJ2-3 | NA | TRBV5-1 | TGCGCCAGCAGCAGCGGGACACGGGGTGACGCGCAGTATTTT | CASSSGTRGDAQYF